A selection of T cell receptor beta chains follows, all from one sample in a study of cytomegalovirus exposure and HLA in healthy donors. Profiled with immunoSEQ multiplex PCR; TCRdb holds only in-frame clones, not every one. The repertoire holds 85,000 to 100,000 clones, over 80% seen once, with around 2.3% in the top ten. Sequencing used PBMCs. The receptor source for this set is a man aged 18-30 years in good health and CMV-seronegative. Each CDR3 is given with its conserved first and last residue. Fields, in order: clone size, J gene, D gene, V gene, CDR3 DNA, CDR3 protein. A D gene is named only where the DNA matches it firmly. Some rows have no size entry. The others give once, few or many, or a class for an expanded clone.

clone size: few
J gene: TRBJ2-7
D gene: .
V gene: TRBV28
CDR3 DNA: TGTGCCAGCAGCTCCCCCTACGAGCAGTACTTC
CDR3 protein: CASSSPYEQYF

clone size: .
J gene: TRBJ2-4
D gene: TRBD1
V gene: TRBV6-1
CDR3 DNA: TGTGCCAGCAGTAAGGGGGCGGCAGACATTCAGTACTTC
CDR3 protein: CASSKGAADIQYF

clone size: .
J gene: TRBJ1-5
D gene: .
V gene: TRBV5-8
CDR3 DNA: TGTGCCAGCAGCTTTCCGGGGAGGGGTGGCAATCAGCCCCAGCATTTT
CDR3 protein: CASSFPGRGGNQPQHF

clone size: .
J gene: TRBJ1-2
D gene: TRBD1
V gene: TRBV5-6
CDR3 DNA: TGTGCCAGCAGTCCTCTCGGGACAGGGATTAACTATGGCTACACCTTC
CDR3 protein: CASSPLGTGINYGYTF

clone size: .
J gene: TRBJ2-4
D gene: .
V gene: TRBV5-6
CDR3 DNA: TGTGCCAGCAGCCAACACAGGGTAACCAAAAACATTCAGTACTTC
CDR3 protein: CASSQHRVTKNIQYF

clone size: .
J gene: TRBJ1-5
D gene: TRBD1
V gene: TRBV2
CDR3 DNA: TGTGCCAGCAGGGGACAGGGTTCTAGCAATCAGCCCCAGCATTTT
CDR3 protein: CASRGQGSSNQPQHF

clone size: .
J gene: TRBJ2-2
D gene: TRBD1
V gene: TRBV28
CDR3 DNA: TGTGCCAGCAGTTTATGGGGGACAGGTAGTACCGGGGAGCTGTTTTTT
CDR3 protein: CASSLWGTGSTGELFF

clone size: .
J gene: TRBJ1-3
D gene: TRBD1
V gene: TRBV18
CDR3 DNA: TGTGCCAGCTCCTCCCGGGACAGGGTGTCGTCGCCCATATATTTT
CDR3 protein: CASSSRDRVSSPIYF

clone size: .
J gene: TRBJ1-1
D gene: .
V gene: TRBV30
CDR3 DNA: TGTGCCTGGAGTTTAGGACAGCCGATCCCGAACACTGAAGCTTTCTTT
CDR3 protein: CAWSLGQPIPNTEAFF

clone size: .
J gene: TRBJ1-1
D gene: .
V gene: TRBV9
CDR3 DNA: TGTGCCAGCAGCCCACTAATCGTGTTGAACACTGAAGCTTTCTTT
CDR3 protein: CASSPLIVLNTEAFF

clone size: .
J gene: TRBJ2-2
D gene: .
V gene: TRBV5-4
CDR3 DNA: TGTGCCAGCAGCTTGCGGGTAGCGGAAGGAGGGGCCGGGGAGCTGTTTTTT
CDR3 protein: CASSLRVAEGGAGELFF

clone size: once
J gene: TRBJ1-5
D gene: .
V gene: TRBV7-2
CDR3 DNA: TGTGCCAGCAGCTTAGGCATTGGGGCAGGGGATCAGCCCCAGCATTTT
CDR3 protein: CASSLGIGAGDQPQHF

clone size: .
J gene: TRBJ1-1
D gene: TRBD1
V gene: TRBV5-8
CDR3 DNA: TGTGCCAGCAGCTTGTTCCACGGACAGGGGAACACTGAAGCTTTCTTT
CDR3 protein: CASSLFHGQGNTEAFF

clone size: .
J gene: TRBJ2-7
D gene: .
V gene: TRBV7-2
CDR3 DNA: TGTGCCAGCGGCTCGTTCTCCCTGACGGACAGATTCTACGAGCAGTACTTC
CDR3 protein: CASGSFSLTDRFYEQYF

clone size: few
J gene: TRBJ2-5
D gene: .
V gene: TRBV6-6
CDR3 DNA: TGTGCCAGCAGTTACTCTCAGGTGATGGAGACCCAGTACTTC
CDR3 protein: CASSYSQVMETQYF

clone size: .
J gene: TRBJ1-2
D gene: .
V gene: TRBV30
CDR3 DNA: TGTGCCTGGAATCAGGGCTCTTGGGGCTACACCTTC
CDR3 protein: CAWNQGSWGYTF

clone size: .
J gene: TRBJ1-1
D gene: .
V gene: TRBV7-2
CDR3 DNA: TGTGCCAGCAGCTTAGATTCAGGGATCAAGAACACTGAAGCTTTCTTT
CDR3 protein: CASSLDSGIKNTEAFF

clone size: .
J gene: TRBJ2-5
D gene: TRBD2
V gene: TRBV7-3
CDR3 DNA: TGTGCCAGCAGCACTACTAGCGGAGAGACCCAGTACTTC
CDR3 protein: CASSTTSGETQYF

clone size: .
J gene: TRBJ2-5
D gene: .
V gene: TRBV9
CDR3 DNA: TGTGCCAGCAGCGTAGACGGCGGTGAGACCCAGTACTTC
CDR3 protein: CASSVDGGETQYF

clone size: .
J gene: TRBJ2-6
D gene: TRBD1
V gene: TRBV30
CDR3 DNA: TGTGCCTGGAGTTCCGAATTACAGGGGGCAGGTGGGGCCAACGTCCTGACTTTC
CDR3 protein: CAWSSELQGAGGANVLTF

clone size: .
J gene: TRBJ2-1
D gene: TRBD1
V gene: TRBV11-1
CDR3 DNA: TGTGCCAGCAGCTTAGTTGGACAGGGAGGCAATGAGCAGTTCTTC
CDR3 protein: CASSLVGQGGNEQFF

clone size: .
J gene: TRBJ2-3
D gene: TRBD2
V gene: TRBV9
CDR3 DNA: TGTGCCAGCAGCGTAGAACCCGCTGGGGGGGGAGTAGATACGCAGTATTTT
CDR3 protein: CASSVEPAGGGVDTQYF

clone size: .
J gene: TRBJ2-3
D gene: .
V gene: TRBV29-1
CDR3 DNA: TGCAGCATCCAACTAGGAACCTCTAGCACAGATACGCAGTATTTT
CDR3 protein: CSIQLGTSSTDTQYF

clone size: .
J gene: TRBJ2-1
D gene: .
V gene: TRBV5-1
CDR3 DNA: TGCGCCAGCAGCCAAACGCCGCAGGGAAATGAGCAGTTCTTC
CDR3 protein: CASSQTPQGNEQFF

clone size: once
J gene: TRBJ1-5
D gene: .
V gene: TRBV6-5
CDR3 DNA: TGTGCCAGCAGACCGCGACAGAGCAATCAGCCCCAGCATTTT
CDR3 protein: CASRPRQSNQPQHF

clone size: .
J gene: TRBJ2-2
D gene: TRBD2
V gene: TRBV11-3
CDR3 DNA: TGTGCCAGCAGCAAGGGCGGACTAGCGAGGCCCGGGGAGCTGTTTTTT
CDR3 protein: CASSKGGLARPGELFF

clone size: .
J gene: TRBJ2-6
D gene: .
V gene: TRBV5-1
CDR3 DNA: TGCGCCAGCAGCTCAGGTAGCTCTGGGGCCAACGTCCTGACTTTC
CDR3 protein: CASSSGSSGANVLTF

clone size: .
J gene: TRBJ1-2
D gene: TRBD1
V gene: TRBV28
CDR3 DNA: TGTGCCAGCAGAGAAACGGGACAGGCCTATGACTACACCTTC
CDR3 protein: CASRETGQAYDYTF

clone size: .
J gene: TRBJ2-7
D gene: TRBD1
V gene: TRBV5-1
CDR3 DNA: TGCGCCAGCAGCTCACAGGGGAGCTCCTACGAGCAGTACTTC
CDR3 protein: CASSSQGSSYEQYF

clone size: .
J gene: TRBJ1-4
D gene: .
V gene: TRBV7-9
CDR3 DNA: TGTGCCAGCAGCTTAGGGTCGTCGGGGTCCAGTAATGAAAAACTGTTTTTT
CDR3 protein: CASSLGSSGSSNEKLFF

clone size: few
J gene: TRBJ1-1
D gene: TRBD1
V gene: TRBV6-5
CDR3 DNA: TGTGCCAGCAGCTGGACAGGGGGGAAAGCTTTCTTT
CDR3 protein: CASSWTGGKAFF

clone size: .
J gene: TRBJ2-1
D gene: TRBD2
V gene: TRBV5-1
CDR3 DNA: TGCGCCAGCAGCAGTGCGGGAGCTTCCTACAATGAGCAGTTCTTC
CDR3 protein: CASSSAGASYNEQFF

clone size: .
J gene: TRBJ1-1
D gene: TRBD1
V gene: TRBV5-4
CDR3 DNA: TGTGCCAGCAGCATGCCAGGGGGCTCGCAAGCTTTCTTT
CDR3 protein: CASSMPGGSQAFF

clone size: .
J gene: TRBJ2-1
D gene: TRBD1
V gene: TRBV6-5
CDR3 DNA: TGTGCCAGCAGTCACAATACACAGGGGTTCGAGCAGTTCTTC
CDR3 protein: CASSHNTQGFEQFF

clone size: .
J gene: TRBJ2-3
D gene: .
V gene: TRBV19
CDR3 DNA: TGTGCCAGTAGTAGAGACAGGCATGAAACTAGCACAGATACGCAGTATTTT
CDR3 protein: CASSRDRHETSTDTQYF

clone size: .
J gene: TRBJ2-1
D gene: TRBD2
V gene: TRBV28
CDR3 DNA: TGTGCCATCGGACTAGCGGGACGCCCCGGGAATGAGCAGTTCTTC
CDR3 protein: CAIGLAGRPGNEQFF

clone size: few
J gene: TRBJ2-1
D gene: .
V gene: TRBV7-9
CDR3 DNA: TGTGCCAGCAGCTTAGCCGATAGAGGCCGCAATGAGCAGTTCTTC
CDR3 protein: CASSLADRGRNEQFF

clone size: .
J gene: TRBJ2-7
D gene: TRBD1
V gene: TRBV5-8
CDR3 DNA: TGTGCCAGCAGCTTCACCGGGACAGCGTCCTACGAGCAGTACTTC
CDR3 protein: CASSFTGTASYEQYF

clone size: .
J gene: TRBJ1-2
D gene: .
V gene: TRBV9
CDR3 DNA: TGTGCCAGCAGCGCTGAGGGAGGGCACTATGGCTACACCTTC
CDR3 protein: CASSAEGGHYGYTF

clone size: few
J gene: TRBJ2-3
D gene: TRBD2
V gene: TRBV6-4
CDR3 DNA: TGTGCCAGCAGCCCCACTAGCGGGGGCACAGATACGCAGTATTTT
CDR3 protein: CASSPTSGGTDTQYF

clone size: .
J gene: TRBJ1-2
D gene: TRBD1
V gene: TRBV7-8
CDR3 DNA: TGTGCCAGCAGTGGGACAGGTCTTAACTATGGCTACACCTTC
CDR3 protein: CASSGTGLNYGYTF

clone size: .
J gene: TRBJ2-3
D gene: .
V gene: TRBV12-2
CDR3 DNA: TGTGCACTCTATCTACCGGGACAGAGAACAGATACGCAGTATTTT
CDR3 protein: CALYLPGQRTDTQYF

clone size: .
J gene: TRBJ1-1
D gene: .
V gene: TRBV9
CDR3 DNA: TGTGCCAGCAGCGCCACCGACAGGTACCCTAACACTGAAGCTTTCTTT
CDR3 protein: CASSATDRYPNTEAFF

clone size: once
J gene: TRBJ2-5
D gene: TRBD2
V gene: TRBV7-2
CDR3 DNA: TGTGCCAGCAGCTTAGTCGGGACTAGCGGGAGCGAGACCCAGTACTTC
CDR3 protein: CASSLVGTSGSETQYF

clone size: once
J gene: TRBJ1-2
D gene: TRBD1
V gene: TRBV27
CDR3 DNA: TGTGCCAGTAAAGGACAGGGATACACTAACTATGGCTACACCTTC
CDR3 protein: CASKGQGYTNYGYTF

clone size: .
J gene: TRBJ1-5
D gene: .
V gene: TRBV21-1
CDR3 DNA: TGTGCCAGCAGCAAAGAGGCAGGGGTACATCAGCCCCAGCATTTT
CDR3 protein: CASSKEAGVHQPQHF

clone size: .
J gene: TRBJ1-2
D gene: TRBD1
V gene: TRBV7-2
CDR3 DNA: TGTGCCAGCAGCCGCGACACAACCGGGACAGGGCCCACTAACTATGGCTACACCTTC
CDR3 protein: CASSRDTTGTGPTNYGYTF

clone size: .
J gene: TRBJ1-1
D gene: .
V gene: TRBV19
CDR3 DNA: TGTGCCAGTTTGCCATTGCAGGGCGGGGAGAGAAACACTGAAGCTTTCTTT
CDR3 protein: CASLPLQGGERNTEAFF

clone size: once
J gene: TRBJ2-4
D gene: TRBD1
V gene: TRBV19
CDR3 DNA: TGTGCCAGTCGCGACCCAGGGACAGTCAAAAACATTCAGTACTTC
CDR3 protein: CASRDPGTVKNIQYF

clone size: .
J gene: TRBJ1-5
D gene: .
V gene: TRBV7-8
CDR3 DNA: TGTGCCAGCAGCTTAGGGGGAGCGAGACAGCCCCAGCATTTT
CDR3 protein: CASSLGGARQPQHF

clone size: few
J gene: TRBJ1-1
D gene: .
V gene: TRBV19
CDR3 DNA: TGTGCCAGTAGTATACCTAAGTTGCGGGAGGAAGCTTTCTTT
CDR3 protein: CASSIPKLREEAFF

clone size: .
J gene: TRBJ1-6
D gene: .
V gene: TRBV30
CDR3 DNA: TGTGCCTGGAGTGGATTAGGGGGTCGAAGGTCCTATAATTCACCCCTCCACTTT
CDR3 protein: CAWSGLGGRRSYNSPLHF

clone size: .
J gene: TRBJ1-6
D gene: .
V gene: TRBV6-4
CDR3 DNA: TGTGCCAGCAGTGCCTTCTCCTATAATTCACCCCTCCACTTT
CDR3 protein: CASSAFSYNSPLHF

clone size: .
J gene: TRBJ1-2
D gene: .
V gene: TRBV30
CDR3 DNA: TGTGCCTGGACTCTTACCTCACATGGACTACCCTACACCTTC
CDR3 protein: CAWTLTSHGLPYTF